The 23 T cell receptor beta chains below were found in one sample sequenced in a study of blood T cells in healthy people across ages. A second PCR, run for 7 to 11 cycles, used a sample-barcoded 5' primer plus a J-beta primer mix. TCRdb re-analysed the 5' RACE reads in MiXCR, keeping a single row per CDR3 protein. The sample records around 700,000 distinct CDR3 sequences, 20% to 25% being singletons. The same data also contributed to another study, on T cells of mothers and their children.

Sequenced sample: blood. Receptor source: a boy aged 5-17 years in good health.

The chain employs TRBV7-9 and TRBJ2-1; TRBD1 aligns across 11 bases. Losses at the gene ends were 4 bases for V and 6 bases for J; bases not matched to a gene: 8. CDR3 size: 16 residues. Germline V gives CDR1 SEHNR, CDR2 FQNEAQ (reference sequence). The DNA of the CDR3 is TGTGCCAGCAGCTCATCACCGGGACAGGGGGTCAATGAGCAGTTCTTC. Translation: CASSSSPGQGVNEQFF.

This clonotype has a handful of counts. The V gene is TRBV20-1, the J gene TRBJ2-7; weak D call: TRBD2 (6 bases). The CDR3 consists of 15 residues. Per the germline V gene, CDR1 is DFQATT and CDR2 is SNEGSKA (reference sequence). Trimming shortened V by 0 bases and J by 3 bases, and 15 bases separated the two germline ends. The CDR3 bases are TGCAGTGCTAGAGATGTGCGGGGCCAACTCTACGAGCAGTACTTC. Translated: CSARDVRGQLYEQYF.

This clonotype was counted a few times. CDR3 DNA: TGTGCCAGCAGCTTAGTTTTGGACTACCAAGAGACCCAGTACTTC. The encoded protein is CASSLVLDYQETQYF. The V gene is TRBV7-9, the J gene TRBJ2-5, with a possible D match to TRBD2 (5 bases). In germline, CDR1 is SEHNR, CDR2 FQNEAQ (reference sequence). Trimming pared 1 base from V and 0 bases from J, leaving 9 bases between. The CDR3 runs to 15 residues.

This clonotype was seen a handful of times. The rearrangement joins TRBV12-3 or TRBV12-4 to TRBJ1-3; TRBD1 aligns across 9 bases. The CDR3 has 16 residues. The V gene end was trimmed by 7 bases and the J gene end by 4 bases; junction bases not matched to a gene: 11. The CDR3 region is CASTFPQGASGNTIYF. The CDR3 bases are TGTGCCAGCACATTTCCACAGGGGGCGAGCGGAAACACCATATATTTT.

The chain recombines TRBV27 with TRBJ2-1; 7 positions match TRBD2. CDR1 is MNHEY and CDR2 is SMNVEV in the germline V gene (reference sequence). The CDR3 contains 17 residues. Trimming removed 0 bases from V and 3 bases from J; junction bases left unmatched: 8. The CDR3 reads CASSLSVMSGNYNEQFF. The CDR3 DNA reads TGTGCCAGCAGTTTATCCGTCATGAGCGGGAACTACAATGAGCAGTTCTTC.

This clonotype turned up a few times. This rearrangement joins TRBV5-1 to TRBJ2-7, with D possibly being TRBD1 (6 bases). The CDR3 extends over 16 amino acids. V lost 4 bases and J 0 bases, leaving 17 bases between the germline ends. Per germline, CDR1 SGHRS and CDR2 YFSETQ. The CDR3 protein is CASSGPDRTLSYEQYF. The DNA of the CDR3 is TGCGCCAGCAGCGGACCAGACAGGACCCTCTCCTACGAGCAGTACTTC.

The CDR3, as DNA: TGCAGCGTTGAGGTGAGAGGCTTTACCGGCTACACCTTC. Encoded protein: CSVEVRGFTGYTF. The chain is built from TRBV29-1 and TRBJ1-2; D not certain. V was shortened by 3 bases and J by 8 bases, with 16 bases between the two germline ends. The CDR3 length is 13 residues. Germline V CDR1 and CDR2: SQVTM, ANQGSEA.

With regard to this clonotype: The junction shows a germline mismatch at one end, possibly a read error. The gene calls are TRBV29-1 and TRBJ2-3; 7 bases are shared with TRBD1. CDR1 and CDR2 (germline): SQVTM, ANQGSEA. The CDR3 consists of 9 residues. The CDR3 DNA follows: TGCAGCGTTGTGGGGACAGACAATTTT. Translation gives CSVVGTDNF.

This clonotype has only a few counts. V and J are TRBV12-3 or TRBV12-4 and TRBJ2-5; D is perhaps TRBD1 (6 bases). The J call may not be correct, given that the DNA end is closer to TRBJ2-1. This CDR3 is built from 15 residues. CDR3: CASSPQGGAYNEQFF. The CDR3 bases are TGTGCCAGCAGCCCTCAAGGGGGAGCCTACAATGAGCAGTTCTTC.

This clonotype was counted only a few times. The V and J genes are TRBV5-1 and TRBJ2-7; the match to TRBD2 covers 7 bases. The trim removed 0 bases at V and 1 base at J, leaving 7 bases unmatched. The CDR3 length is 16 residues. Germline CDR1 reads SGHRS; CDR2 reads YFSETQ. CDR3 residues: CASSLGSAGVSYEQYF. DNA for the CDR3: TGCGCCAGCAGCTTGGGCTCGGCGGGAGTATCCTACGAGCAGTACTTC.

This clonotype occurred many times. The rearrangement links TRBV29-1 to TRBJ2-1, with 7 bases that match TRBD2. V was pared by 5 bases and J by 4 bases, with 5 bases of the junction left unmatched. This CDR3 comprises 13 residues. Germline-derived CDR1 and CDR2 are SQVTM and ANQGSEA. CDR3 protein: CSVKRENYNEQFF. The CDR3 DNA sequence: TGCAGCGTTAAGCGGGAAAATTACAATGAGCAGTTCTTC.

This clonotype occurred a few times. This chain links TRBV20-1 with TRBJ1-1; unclear D gene. Germline loops: CDR1 DFQATT, CDR2 SNEGSKA (reference sequence). V lost 6 bases, J lost 0 bases, and 17 bases lay in between. The CDR3 is 15 residues long. The CDR3 loop reads CSASARGRLNTEAFF. CDR3 nucleotides: TGCAGTGCATCCGCCCGAGGACGTCTGAACACTGAAGCTTTCTTT.

The chain couples TRBV21-1 to TRBJ2-1; the D call of TRBD2 is as the table states it, not checked on the DNA. TRBV21-1 is a pseudogene locus. This CDR3 spans 16 amino acids. The CDR3 spells CASSKGLGSYYNEQFF. In DNA, the CDR3 is TGTGCCAGCAGCAAGGGACTAGGTTCCTACTACAATGAGCAGTTCTTC.

V is TRBV12-3 or TRBV12-4 and J is TRBJ1-1; D call uncertain. The length of the CDR3 is 12 residues. V was trimmed by 2 bases and J by 8 bases, leaving 9 bases between them. Here the CDR3 reads CASSLLAVEAFF. CDR3 sequence (DNA): TGTGCCAGCAGTTTACTTGCAGTCGAAGCTTTCTTT.

The V and J genes are TRBV5-1 and TRBJ1-1; D may be TRBD1 (6 bases). The germline CDR1 and CDR2 sequences are SGHRS and YFSETQ. The CDR3 has 14 amino acids. Between the trimmed V and J ends, which lost 2 bases and 3 bases, there was a span of 11 bases. CDR3 sequence (DNA): TGCGCCAGCAGCTTAAACAGGGCGGACACTGAAGCTTTCTTT. This encodes CASSLNRADTEAFF. The whole variable domain, filled in from reference TRBV5-1 and TRBJ1-1, reads KAGVTQTPRYLIKTRGQQVTLSCSPISGHRSVSWYQQTPGQGLQFLFEYFSETQRNKGNFPGRFSGRQFSNSRSEMNVSTLELGDSALYLCASSLNRADTEAFFGQGTRLTVV.

CDR3 DNA: TGCAGTGCTAGGACAGGACGATACTACGAGCAGTACTTC. Translation: CSARTGRYYEQYF. The gene calls are TRBV20-1 and TRBJ2-7; tentatively, D is TRBD1 (6 bases). Germline loops: CDR1 DFQATT, CDR2 SNEGSKA (reference sequence). The CDR3 spans 13 residues. V lost 3 bases to trimming and J lost 3 bases, with 12 bases between them.

V is TRBV9 and J is TRBJ1-4; D is unclear. The CDR3 consists of 13 residues. Germline assignment: CDR1 SGDLS and CDR2 YYNGEE. Trimming cost V 3 bases and J 6 bases, with 9 bases left between them. In DNA, the CDR3 is TGTGCCAGCAGCGCGGGATCTCATGAAAAACTGTTTTTT. It yields the protein CASSAGSHEKLFF.

The V and J genes are TRBV12-3 or TRBV12-4 and TRBJ1-1, with a weak D call TRBD1 (6 bases). This CDR3 spans 15 amino acids. The V end was cut by 5 bases, the J end by 4 bases, with 17 bases between. The CDR3 DNA follows: TGTGCCAGCAGTGGGGGACACTCGGGTACCACTGAAGCTTTCTTT. This codes for CASSGGHSGTTEAFF.

There are a few counts of this clonotype. The rearrangement links TRBV12-3 or TRBV12-4 to TRBJ2-5; 8 positions agree with TRBD2. The CDR3 spans 15 residues. After removal of 4 bases from V and 4 bases from J, the junction contained 8 bases not matched to a gene. The CDR3 DNA reads TGTGCCAGCAGTTCCAGCGGGGGTATTGGAGAGACCCAGTACTTC. This sequence encodes CASSSSGGIGETQYF.

On this clonotype itself: The CDR3 end shows no conserved phenylalanine or tryptophan, and so a read error is likely. It is unclear where the CDR3 begins or ends on the DNA, so no DNA is shown, and the CDR3 is as TCRdb lists it. The J gene is TRBJ2-7, the V gene TRBV5-1; TRBD2 reflects the table's D call only, with no check against the DNA. CDR1 SGHRS and CDR2 YFSETQ come from the germline V gene. Counting both end residues, the CDR3 totals 12 amino acids. The chain's CDR3 is CASSLAAGGPFL.

This clonotype was counted only a few times. V gene TRBV24-1 combines with J gene TRBJ2-5, with 11 bases matching TRBD1. Per the germline V gene, CDR1 is KGHDR and CDR2 is SFDVKD. The CDR3 runs 15 residues. V dropped 3 bases and J dropped 3; count of bases not matched to a gene: 2. The chain's CDR3 is CATSDRDRGKETQYF. The CDR3 DNA reads TGTGCCACCAGTGATCGGGACAGGGGGAAAGAGACCCAGTACTTC.

There are a few counts of this clonotype. The chain joins TRBV12-3 or TRBV12-4 to TRBJ1-4; 8 positions match TRBD1. The trim removed 6 bases at V and 10 bases at J, leaving 16 bases unmatched. The CDR3 totals 16 residues. CDR3 protein: CASRLAGQGPEGKLFF. In nucleotides, the CDR3 is TGTGCCAGCAGATTGGCCGGACAGGGCCCGGAGGGAAAACTGTTTTTT.

The chain employs TRBV9 and TRBJ2-7; TRBD1 aligns across 8 bases. V lost 2 bases, J lost 0 bases, and 4 bases stayed unmatched. The CDR3 extends over 15 amino acids. The germline V gene has CDR1 SGDLS and CDR2 YYNGEE. The CDR3 region has the DNA TGTGCCAGCAGCGTGGGGGACAGGCTCTCCTACGAGCAGTACTTC. Encoded protein: CASSVGDRLSYEQYF.